This T cell receptor (beta chain) was captured in a study of cytomegalovirus exposure and HLA in healthy donors. Study in general: A later analysis reported the same platform for the roughly 120 validation repertoires and the roughly 670 first-cohort repertoires. Points from the study as a whole: Cytomegalovirus-associated status was assigned to 150 or so TCR beta chains.

Regarding this clone: Its antigen is unknown.

The data were produced by immunoSEQ multiplex PCR, yet TCRdb's version contains in-frame clones alone and is incomplete. Of about 97,000 clones listed, approximately 95% are singletons. In germline, CDR1 is SGHDN, CDR2 FVKESK. Trimming cost V 5 bases and J 3 bases, with 20 bases left between them. The CDR3 covers 16 residues. The donors were members of the validation cohort comprising some 120 subjects, separate from the roughly 700-subject first cohort. Sequencing was carried out using PBMCs. The receptor's source is a woman younger than 35 in good health and CMV-seronegative. This chain links TRBV14 with TRBJ2-7, with D hard to call. The DNA of the CDR3 is TGTGCCAGCAGCTCTCGGCTGGGCCAAGCCCTCTACGAGCAGTACTTC. Protein product: CASSSRLGQALYEQYF. Together with reference TRBV14 and TRBJ2-7, the CDR3 gives the full variable domain: EAGVTQFPSHSVIEKGQTVTLRCDPISGHDNLYWYRRVMGKEIKFLLHFVKESKQDESGMPNNRFLAERTGGTYSTLKVQPAELEDSGVYFCASSSRLGQALYEQYFGPGTRLTVT.